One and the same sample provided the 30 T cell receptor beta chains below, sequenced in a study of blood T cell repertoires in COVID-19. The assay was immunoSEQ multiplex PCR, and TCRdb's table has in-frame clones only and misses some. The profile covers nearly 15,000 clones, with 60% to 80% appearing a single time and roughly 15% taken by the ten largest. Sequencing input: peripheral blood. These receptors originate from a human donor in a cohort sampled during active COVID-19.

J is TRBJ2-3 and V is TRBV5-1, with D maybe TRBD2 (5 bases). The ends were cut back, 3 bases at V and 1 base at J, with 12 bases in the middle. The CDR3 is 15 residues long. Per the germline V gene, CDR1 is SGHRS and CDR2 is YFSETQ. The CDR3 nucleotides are TGCGCCAGCAGCTGGGGTAATAGCGGCACAGATACGCAGTATTTT. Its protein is CASSWGNSGTDTQYF.

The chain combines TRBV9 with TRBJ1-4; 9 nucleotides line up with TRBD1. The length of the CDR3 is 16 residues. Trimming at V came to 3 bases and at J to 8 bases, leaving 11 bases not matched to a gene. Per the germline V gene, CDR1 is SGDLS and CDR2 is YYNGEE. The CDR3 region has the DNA TGTGCCAGCAGCGAATTAACAGGGGGCGTTTCGGAAAAACTGTTTTTT. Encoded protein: CASSELTGGVSEKLFF.

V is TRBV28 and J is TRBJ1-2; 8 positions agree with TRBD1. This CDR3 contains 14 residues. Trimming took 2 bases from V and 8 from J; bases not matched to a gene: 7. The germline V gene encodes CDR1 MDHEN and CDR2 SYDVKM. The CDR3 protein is CASSLVTGAGGYTF. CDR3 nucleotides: TGTGCCAGCAGTTTAGTGACAGGGGCGGGCGGCTACACCTTC.

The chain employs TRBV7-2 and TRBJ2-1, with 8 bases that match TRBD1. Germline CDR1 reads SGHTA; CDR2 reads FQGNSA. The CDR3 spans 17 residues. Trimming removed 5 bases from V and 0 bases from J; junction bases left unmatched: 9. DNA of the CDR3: TGTGCCAGCAGCCTCCGGACAGGGACGGGCTCCTACAATGAGCAGTTCTTC. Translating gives CASSLRTGTGSYNEQFF.

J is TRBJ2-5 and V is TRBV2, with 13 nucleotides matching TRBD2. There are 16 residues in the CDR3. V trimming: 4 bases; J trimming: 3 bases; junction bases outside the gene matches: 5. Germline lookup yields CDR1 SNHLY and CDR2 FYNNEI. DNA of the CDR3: TGTGCCAGCAGTGGTACTAGCGGGGGGGCTAAAGAGACCCAGTACTTC. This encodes CASSGTSGGAKETQYF.

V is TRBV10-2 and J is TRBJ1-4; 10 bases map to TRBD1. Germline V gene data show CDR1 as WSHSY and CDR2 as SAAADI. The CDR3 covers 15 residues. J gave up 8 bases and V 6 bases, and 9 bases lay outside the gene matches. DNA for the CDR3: TGCGCCAGCAGGGCCCGGGACAGGGGAGGAGAAAAACTGTTTTTT. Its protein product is CASRARDRGGEKLFF.

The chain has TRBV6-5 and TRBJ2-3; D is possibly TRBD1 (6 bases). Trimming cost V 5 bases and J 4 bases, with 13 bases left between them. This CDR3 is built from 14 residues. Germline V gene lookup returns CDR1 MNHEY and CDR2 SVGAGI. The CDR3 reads CASSHPTGPDTQYF. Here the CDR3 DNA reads TGTGCCAGCAGTCACCCGACAGGCCCAGATACGCAGTATTTT.

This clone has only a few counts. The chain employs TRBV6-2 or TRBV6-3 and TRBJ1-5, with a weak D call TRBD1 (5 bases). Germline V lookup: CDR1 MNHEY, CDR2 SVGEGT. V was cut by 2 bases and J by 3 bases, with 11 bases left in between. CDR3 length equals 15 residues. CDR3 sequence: CASSYVGGTNQPQHF. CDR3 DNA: TGTGCCAGCAGTTACGTCGGGGGAACCAATCAGCCCCAGCATTTT.

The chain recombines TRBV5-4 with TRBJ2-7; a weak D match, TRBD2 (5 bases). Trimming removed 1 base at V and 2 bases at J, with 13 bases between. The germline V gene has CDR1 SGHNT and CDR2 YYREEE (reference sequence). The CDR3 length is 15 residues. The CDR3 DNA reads TGTGCCAGCAGCTTGCCAGCGGCGGCTGCCTACGAGCAGTACTTC. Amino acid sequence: CASSLPAAAAYEQYF.

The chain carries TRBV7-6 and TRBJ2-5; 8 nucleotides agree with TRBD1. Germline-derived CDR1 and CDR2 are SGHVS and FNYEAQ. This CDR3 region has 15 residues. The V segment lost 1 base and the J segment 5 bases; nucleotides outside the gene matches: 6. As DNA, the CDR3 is TGTGCCAGCAGCTTAGGGACAGGGAATGTGGAGACCCAGTACTTC. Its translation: CASSLGTGNVETQYF.

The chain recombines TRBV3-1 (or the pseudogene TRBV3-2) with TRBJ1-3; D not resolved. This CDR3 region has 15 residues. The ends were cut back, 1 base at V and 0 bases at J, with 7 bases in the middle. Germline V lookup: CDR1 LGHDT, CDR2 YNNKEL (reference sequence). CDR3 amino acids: CASSQVTDSGNTIYF. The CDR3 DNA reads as TGTGCCAGCAGCCAAGTCACAGACTCTGGAAACACCATATATTTT.

The CDR3 DNA follows: TGCGCCAGCAGCCAAGACACAGGGGGCTCTCCTACCATCCTACACACTGAAGCTTTCTTT. Translation: CASSQDTGGSPTILHTEAFF. The chain has TRBV4-3 and TRBJ1-1, with 9 bases aligning to TRBD1. Unmatched junction bases numbered 17, after V lost 0 bases and J lost 3 bases. The CDR3 spans 20 residues. Per the germline V gene, CDR1 is LGHNA and CDR2 is YSLEER.

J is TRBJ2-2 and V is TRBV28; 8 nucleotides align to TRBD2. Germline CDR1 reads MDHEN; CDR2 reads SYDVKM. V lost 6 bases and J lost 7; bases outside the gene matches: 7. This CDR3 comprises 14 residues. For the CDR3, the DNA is TGTGCCAGCAGCACTACTGGGACTAGCGGGGAGCTGTTTTTT. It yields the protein CASSTTGTSGELFF.

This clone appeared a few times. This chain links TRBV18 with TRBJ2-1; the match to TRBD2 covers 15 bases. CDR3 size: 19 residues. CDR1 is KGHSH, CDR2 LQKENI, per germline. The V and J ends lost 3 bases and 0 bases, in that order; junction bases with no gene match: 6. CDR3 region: CASSPWTSGGALSYNEQFF. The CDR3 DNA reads TGTGCCAGCTCACCCTGGACTAGCGGGGGGGCCCTCTCCTACAATGAGCAGTTCTTC.

CDR3 nucleotide sequence: TGTGCCAGCAGCTTATCCGGGGATCAGCCCCAGCATTTT. Protein: CASSLSGDQPQHF. This chain joins TRBV5-4 and TRBJ1-5, with no clear D. In germline, CDR1 is SGHNT, CDR2 YYREEE (reference sequence). The CDR3 contains 13 residues. V lost 2 bases and J 5 bases, leaving 8 bases between the germline ends.

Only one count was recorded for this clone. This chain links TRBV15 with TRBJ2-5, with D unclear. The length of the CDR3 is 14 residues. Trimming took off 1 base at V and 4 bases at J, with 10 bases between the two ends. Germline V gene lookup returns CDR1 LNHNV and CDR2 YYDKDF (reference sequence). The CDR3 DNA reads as TGTGCCACCAGCAGAGGAGGAGCTGGAGAGACCCAGTACTTC. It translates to CATSRGGAGETQYF. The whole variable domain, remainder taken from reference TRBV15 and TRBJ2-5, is DAMVIQNPRYQVTQFGKPVTLSCSQTLNHNVMYWYQQKSSQAPKLLFHYYDKDFNNEADTPDNFQSRRPNTSFCFLDIRSPGLGDTAMYLCATSRGGAGETQYFGPGTRLLVL.

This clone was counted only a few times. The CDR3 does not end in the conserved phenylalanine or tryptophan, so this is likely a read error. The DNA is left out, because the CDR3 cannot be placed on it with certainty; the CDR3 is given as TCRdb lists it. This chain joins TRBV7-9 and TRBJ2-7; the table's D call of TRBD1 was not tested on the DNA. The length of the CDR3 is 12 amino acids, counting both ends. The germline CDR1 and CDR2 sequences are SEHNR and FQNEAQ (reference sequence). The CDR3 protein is CASSAMGPGLVY.

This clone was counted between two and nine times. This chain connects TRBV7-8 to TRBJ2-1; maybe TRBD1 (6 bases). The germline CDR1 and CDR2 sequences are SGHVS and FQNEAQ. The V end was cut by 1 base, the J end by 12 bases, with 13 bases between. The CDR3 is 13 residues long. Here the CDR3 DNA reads TGTGCCAGCAGCTTAGAACAGGGTCTCAGGCAGTTCTTC. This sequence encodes CASSLEQGLRQFF.

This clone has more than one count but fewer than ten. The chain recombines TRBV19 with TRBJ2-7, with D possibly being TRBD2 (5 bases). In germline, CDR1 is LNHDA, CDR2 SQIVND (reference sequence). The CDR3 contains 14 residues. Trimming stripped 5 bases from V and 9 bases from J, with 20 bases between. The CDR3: CASSPRLAGTRQYF. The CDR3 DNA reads TGTGCCAGTAGTCCTCGCCTAGCTGGTACACGGCAGTACTTC.

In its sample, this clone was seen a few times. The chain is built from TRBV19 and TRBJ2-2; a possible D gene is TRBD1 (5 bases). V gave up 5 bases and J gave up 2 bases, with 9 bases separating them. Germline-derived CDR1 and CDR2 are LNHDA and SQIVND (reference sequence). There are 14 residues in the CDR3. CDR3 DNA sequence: TGTGCCAGTAGTGGGGCAGTCAACACCGGGGAGCTGTTTTTT. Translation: CASSGAVNTGELFF.

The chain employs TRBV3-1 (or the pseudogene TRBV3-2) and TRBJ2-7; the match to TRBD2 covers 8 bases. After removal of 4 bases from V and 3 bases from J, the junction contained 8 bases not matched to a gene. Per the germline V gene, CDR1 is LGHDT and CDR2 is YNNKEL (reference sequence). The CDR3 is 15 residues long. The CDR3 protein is CASSPAGSGVYEQYF. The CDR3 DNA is TGTGCCAGCAGCCCTGCGGGTAGCGGGGTCTACGAGCAGTACTTC.

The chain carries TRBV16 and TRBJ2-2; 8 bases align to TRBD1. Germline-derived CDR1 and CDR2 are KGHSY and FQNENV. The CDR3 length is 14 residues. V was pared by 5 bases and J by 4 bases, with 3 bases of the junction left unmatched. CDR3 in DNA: TGTGCCAGCAGCGACAGGGGTTCCACCGGGGAGCTGTTTTTT. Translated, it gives CASSDRGSTGELFF.

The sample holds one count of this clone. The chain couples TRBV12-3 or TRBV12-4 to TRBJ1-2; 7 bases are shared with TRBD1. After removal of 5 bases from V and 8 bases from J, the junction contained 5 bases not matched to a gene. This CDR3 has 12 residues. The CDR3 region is CASSPQGRGYTF. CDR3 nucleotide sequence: TGTGCCAGCAGTCCACAGGGGCGCGGCTACACCTTC.

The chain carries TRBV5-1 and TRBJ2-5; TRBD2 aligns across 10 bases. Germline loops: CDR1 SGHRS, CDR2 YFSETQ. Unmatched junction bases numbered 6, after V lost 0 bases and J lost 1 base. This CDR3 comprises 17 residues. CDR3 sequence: CASSLGFPSGGQETQYF. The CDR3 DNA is TGCGCCAGCAGCTTGGGATTCCCTAGCGGGGGCCAAGAGACCCAGTACTTC.

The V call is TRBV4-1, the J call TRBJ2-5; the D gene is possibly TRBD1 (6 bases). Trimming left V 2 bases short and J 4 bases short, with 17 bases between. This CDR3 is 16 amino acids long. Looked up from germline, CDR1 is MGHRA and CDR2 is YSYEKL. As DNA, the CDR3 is TGCGCCAGCAGCCAATTGGTCCCGACAGGAGGAGAGACCCAGTACTTC. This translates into CASSQLVPTGGETQYF.

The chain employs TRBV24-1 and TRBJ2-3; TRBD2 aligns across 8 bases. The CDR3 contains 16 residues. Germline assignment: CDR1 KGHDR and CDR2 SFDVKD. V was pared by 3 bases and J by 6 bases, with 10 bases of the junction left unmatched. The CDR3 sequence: CATSDAAGVVADTQYF. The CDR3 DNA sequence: TGTGCCACCAGTGATGCAGCGGGAGTCGTGGCGGATACGCAGTATTTT.

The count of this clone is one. CDR3 sequence: CASSSRTSGLSGANVLTF. In nucleotides, the CDR3 is TGTGCCAGCAGCAGCCGGACTAGCGGGCTCTCTGGGGCCAACGTCCTGACTTTC. J is TRBJ2-6 and V is TRBV6-2 or TRBV6-3; 11 bases are a match to TRBD2. Trimming took 6 bases from V and 0 from J; bases not matched to a gene: 7. The CDR3 spans 18 residues. Germline V CDR1 and CDR2: MNHEY, SVGEGT.

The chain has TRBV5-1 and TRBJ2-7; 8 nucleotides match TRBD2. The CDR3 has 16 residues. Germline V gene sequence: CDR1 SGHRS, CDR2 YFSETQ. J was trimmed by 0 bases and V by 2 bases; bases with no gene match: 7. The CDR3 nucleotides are TGCGCCAGCAGCTTCACCGGGACTAGGAGCTCCTACGAGCAGTACTTC. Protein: CASSFTGTRSSYEQYF.

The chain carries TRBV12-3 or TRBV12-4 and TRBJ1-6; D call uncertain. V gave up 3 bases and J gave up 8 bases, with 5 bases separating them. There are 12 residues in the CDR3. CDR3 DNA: TGTGCCAGCAGTTTCCCAGATTCACCCCTCCACTTT. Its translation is CASSFPDSPLHF.

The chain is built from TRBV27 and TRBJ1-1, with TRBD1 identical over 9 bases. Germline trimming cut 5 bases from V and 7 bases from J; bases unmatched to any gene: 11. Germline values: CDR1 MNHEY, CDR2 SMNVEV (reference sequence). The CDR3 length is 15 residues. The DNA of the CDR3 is TGTGCCAGCAGTCACAGGGGGCCCGGTGACGATGAAGCTTTCTTT. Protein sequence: CASSHRGPGDDEAFF.